The clone carrying this T cell receptor (beta chain) was counted only a few times. Its antigen is not identified. The PCR had 60 Vbeta and 13 Jbeta primers. Assay used: immunoSEQ multiplex PCR; TCRdb lists only in-frame clones, some missing. This table holds 130,000 to 150,000 clones, over 70% found once. This CDR3 comprises 14 residues. The V gene's germline CDR1 is SGHTA and CDR2 FQGNSA. J gave up 8 bases and V 5 bases, and 10 bases lay outside the gene matches. The data are from a study of cytomegalovirus exposure and HLA in healthy donors. General observations from the study: The listing of some 170 TCR beta chains classed them as cytomegalovirus-associated. Researchers reported in a later analysis that common viral pathogens appeared linked to several top clusters. Per published accounts, TCR beta sequences correctly predicted the HLA-A and HLA-B alleles of most subjects.

This chain links TRBV7-2 with TRBJ1-2; 8 bases align to TRBD1. The receptor was isolated from a male donor in good health and CMV-seronegative. The sample consisted of PBMCs. CDR3 coding DNA: TGTGCCAGCAGCCCTCGGACAGGGCTGGAGGGCTACACCTTC. Amino acids: CASSPRTGLEGYTF.